These 26 T cell receptor beta chains were sequenced from one sample in a study of blood T cell repertoires in COVID-19. Some clones are missing from TCRdb's copy, which holds only in-frame ones; the method was immunoSEQ multiplex PCR. The sample contains some 78,000 clones, less than 90% of which appear only once. Sample: peripheral blood. The receptors here all came from a man aged 45 to 65 with acute or convalescent COVID-19.

The rearrangement links TRBV19 to TRBJ1-5; weak D call: TRBD1 (5 bases). This CDR3 contains 14 residues. Per germline, CDR1 LNHDA and CDR2 SQIVND (reference sequence). The V end lost 6 bases, the J end lost 7 bases, and 16 bases lay between the germline ends. The CDR3 sequence is CASSIQGREQPQHF. The CDR3 coding sequence is TGTGCCAGTAGCATTCAGGGTAGGGAACAGCCCCAGCATTTT. The whole variable domain, filled in from reference TRBV19 and TRBJ1-5, reads DGGITQSPKYLFRKEGQNVTLSCEQNLNHDAMYWYRQDPGQGLRLIYYSQIVNDFQKGDIAEGYSVSREKKESFPLTVTSAQKNPTAFYLCASSIQGREQPQHFGDGTRLSIL.

The CDR3 nucleotides are TGTGCCAGCAGTTTATTGACCGGGAATTCACCCCTCCACTTT. This codes for CASSLLTGNSPLHF. The gene calls are TRBV27 and TRBJ1-6, with unresolved D. CDR3 length equals 14 residues. V was cut by 1 base and J by 7 bases, with 8 bases left in between. Germline V gene data show CDR1 as MNHEY and CDR2 as SMNVEV (reference sequence).

The chain carries TRBV2 and TRBJ1-2, with TRBD1 identical over 7 bases. There are 14 residues in the CDR3. The V gene end was trimmed by 4 bases and the J gene end by 3 bases; junction bases not matched to a gene: 5. Germline CDR1 SNHLY, CDR2 FYNNEI. The CDR3 protein is CASSGTGAHYGYTF. Written as DNA, the CDR3 is TGTGCCAGCAGTGGAACAGGGGCCCACTATGGCTACACCTTC.

The J gene is TRBJ2-5, the V gene TRBV24-1; D ambiguous. Trimming pared 4 bases from V and 1 base from J, leaving 9 bases between. This CDR3 comprises 14 residues. CDR1 is KGHDR and CDR2 is SFDVKD in the germline V gene. The CDR3 DNA reads TGTGCCACCAGTGACCCGGGTTCCCAAGAGACCCAGTACTTC. Amino acids: CATSDPGSQETQYF.

This clone was recorded a few times. The V and J genes are TRBV7-3 and TRBJ2-7, with 7 bases identical to TRBD1. Germline assignment: CDR1 SGHTA and CDR2 FQGTGA. The CDR3 sequence is 15 residues long. V shed 4 bases, J shed 3 bases, and the junction held 9 bases outside the gene matches. CDR3 bases: TGTGCCAGCAGCTCCCCCCCAGGGGGTATCTACGAGCAGTACTTC. Amino acid sequence: CASSSPPGGIYEQYF.

The chain employs TRBV6-6 and TRBJ1-4, with 9 bases that match TRBD1. V was pared by 8 bases and J by 8 bases, with 6 bases of the junction left unmatched. From germline, CDR1 is MNHNY and CDR2 SVGAGI (reference sequence). The CDR3 is 13 residues long. CDR3 sequence reads: CASVQGAREKLFF. The CDR3 coding sequence is TGTGCCAGCGTACAGGGGGCGCGCGAAAAACTGTTTTTT.

The chain employs TRBV14 and TRBJ1-2, with a possible D match to TRBD1 (6 bases). This CDR3 region has 18 residues. Trimming pared 3 bases from V and 4 bases from J, leaving 24 bases between. CDR1 SGHDN and CDR2 FVKESK come from the germline V gene. The CDR3 DNA is TGTGCCAGCAGCCATACCGTCCCGGACAGACCCTCCGGCTATGGCTACACCTTC. It is translated as CASSHTVPDRPSGYGYTF.

The chain has TRBV18 and TRBJ2-2; 8 nucleotides line up with TRBD1. The J segment lost 0 bases and the V segment lost 1 base, leaving 4 bases of the junction unmatched. CDR3 size: 17 residues. Germline V gene lookup returns CDR1 KGHSH and CDR2 LQKENI. For the CDR3, the DNA is TGTGCCAGCTCACCACGGCAACAGGGGGCGAACACCGGGGAGCTGTTTTTT. It yields the protein CASSPRQQGANTGELFF.

The gene calls are TRBV7-9 and TRBJ2-2; 8 nucleotides line up with TRBD1. V gave up 5 bases and J gave up 4 bases; unmatched junction bases: 3. Germline assignment: CDR1 SEHNR and CDR2 FQNEAQ (reference sequence). The CDR3 length is 14 residues. Here the CDR3 reads CASSRDRSTGELFF. As DNA, the CDR3 is TGTGCCAGCAGCAGGGACAGGAGCACCGGGGAGCTGTTTTTT.

This clone was observed once. The genes are TRBV13 and TRBJ2-1; D unresolved. Germline values: CDR1 PRHDT, CDR2 FYEKMQ (reference sequence). Trimming shortened V by 3 bases and J by 0 bases, and 9 bases separated the two germline ends. The CDR3 is made up of 15 amino acids. The CDR3 is CASSLSLSSYNEQFF. DNA for the CDR3: TGTGCCAGCAGCTTGTCTCTTAGCTCCTACAATGAGCAGTTCTTC.

This clone was observed once. J is TRBJ2-7 and V is TRBV11-2, with 8 bases fitting TRBD1. V shed 4 bases, J shed 2 bases, and the junction held 7 bases outside the gene matches. CDR3 length: 15 amino acids. Germline V gives CDR1 SGHAT, CDR2 FQNNGV. In nucleotides, the CDR3 is TGTGCCAGCAGCTATTTACAGACAGGGGCCTACGAGCAGTACTTC. Its protein is CASSYLQTGAYEQYF.

The rearrangement joins TRBV5-1 to TRBJ2-3, with 9 bases lining up with TRBD2. Germline CDR1 and CDR2: SGHRS and YFSETQ. V dropped 2 bases and J dropped 2; count of bases not matched to a gene: 3. The CDR3 covers 15 residues. The CDR3 region has the DNA TGCGCCAGCAGCTTACGCGGGAGGGTCACAGATACGCAGTATTTT. It yields the protein CASSLRGRVTDTQYF.

This clone appeared once. The genes are TRBV3-1 (or the pseudogene TRBV3-2) and TRBJ1-2; possibly TRBD1 for D (6 bases). Trimming took 6 bases from V and 5 from J, leaving 13 bases between them. The CDR3 covers 13 residues. The germline gives CDR1 LGHDT, CDR2 YNNKEL (reference sequence). DNA for the CDR3: TGTGCCAGCAGAAACGCTCAGGGGTATGGCTACACCTTC. It encodes CASRNAQGYGYTF.

This clone was detected only once. This sequence joins TRBV12-3 or TRBV12-4 and TRBJ1-1, with 7 nucleotides matching TRBD1. The CDR3 totals 13 residues. The V segment lost 4 bases and the J segment 4 bases; nucleotides outside the gene matches: 3. CDR3 sequence reads: CASSSGGPTEAFF. The CDR3, as DNA: TGTGCCAGCAGTTCAGGGGGGCCCACTGAAGCTTTCTTT.

The chain recombines TRBV6-1 with TRBJ2-3; TRBD2 matches 9 bases. The V and J ends lost 3 bases and 3 bases, in that order; junction bases with no gene match: 7. The V gene's germline CDR1 is MNHNS and CDR2 SASEGT. The CDR3 spans 16 residues. In DNA form, the CDR3 reads TGTGCCAGCAGTGACCTAGCGGGAATAGGGACAGATACGCAGTATTTT. It yields the protein CASSDLAGIGTDTQYF.

The chain combines TRBV7-2 with TRBJ2-7; 7 bases line up with TRBD2. This CDR3 contains 15 residues. Per the germline V gene, CDR1 is SGHTA and CDR2 is FQGNSA. Unmatched junction bases numbered 8, after V lost 1 base and J lost 5 bases. The CDR3 DNA sequence: TGTGCCAGCAGCTTAGGCCCTAGCGGCCCCAACGAGCAGTACTTC. Its protein product is CASSLGPSGPNEQYF.

This rearrangement joins TRBV30 to TRBJ2-7; D might be TRBD2 (6 bases). The germline gives CDR1 GTSNPN, CDR2 SVGIG (reference sequence). The V and J ends lost 3 bases and 5 bases respectively, with 23 bases between them. This CDR3 has 16 amino acids. The CDR3 DNA sequence: TGTGCCTGGAGCCTATTATCCTTAGGCGGGATCAACGAGCAGTACTTC. It is translated as CAWSLLSLGGINEQYF.

This chain links TRBV7-9 with TRBJ1-2; weak D call: TRBD1 (6 bases). V dropped 6 bases and J dropped 8 bases, with 22 bases sitting between them. Germline V gives CDR1 SEHNR, CDR2 FQNEAQ (reference sequence). This CDR3 has 15 residues. The CDR3 is CASSPRTDLRGGYTF. In DNA, the CDR3 is TGTGCCAGCAGTCCGCGGACAGACCTAAGGGGAGGCTACACCTTC.

The chain has TRBV6-5 and TRBJ1-1; D uncertain. The V and J ends lost 4 bases and 6 bases respectively, with 9 bases between them. The germline gives CDR1 MNHEY, CDR2 SVGAGI. The CDR3 spans 12 residues. CDR3 sequence reads: CASSSPVSEAFF. In nucleotides, the CDR3 is TGTGCCAGCAGTTCACCGGTTTCTGAAGCTTTCTTT.

The rearrangement uses TRBV28 and TRBJ1-2; 10 bases fit TRBD1. This CDR3 is built from 15 residues. J lost 8 bases, V lost 6 bases, and 12 bases had no gene match. CDR1 and CDR2 (germline): MDHEN, SYDVKM. The CDR3 loop is CASSRGGTGARGYTF. CDR3 DNA sequence: TGTGCCAGCAGCCGAGGCGGGACAGGGGCTCGCGGCTACACCTTC.

This chain joins TRBV24-1 and TRBJ2-4; D uncertain. Germline lookup yields CDR1 KGHDR and CDR2 SFDVKD. Trimming took 3 bases from V and 6 from J, leaving 5 bases between them. This CDR3 spans 12 amino acids. The CDR3 is CATSDLRNIQYF. Here the CDR3 DNA reads TGTGCCACCAGTGATCTCCGAAACATTCAGTACTTC.

This clone was detected only a few times. The rearrangement uses TRBV14 and TRBJ2-5; 7 positions agree with TRBD2. J lost 7 bases, V lost 4 bases, and 12 bases had no gene match. Germline V gives CDR1 SGHDN, CDR2 FVKESK. The CDR3 covers 15 residues. This CDR3 is CASSPLTSARTTQYF. In DNA, the CDR3 is TGTGCCAGCAGCCCTCTTACTAGCGCCCGAACGACCCAGTACTTC. The full variable domain, in which reference TRBV14 and TRBJ2-5 provide the parts outside the CDR3, is EAGVTQFPSHSVIEKGQTVTLRCDPISGHDNLYWYRRVMGKEIKFLLHFVKESKQDESGMPNNRFLAERTGGTYSTLKVQPAELEDSGVYFCASSPLTSARTTQYFGPGTRLLVL.

This clone occurred a few times. The chain couples TRBV7-3 to TRBJ1-4; 9 nucleotides match TRBD1. The CDR3 consists of 19 residues. The ends lost 2 bases at V and 7 bases at J; junction bases unmatched: 17. Germline assignment: CDR1 SGHTA and CDR2 FQGTGA. The CDR3 spells CASSLGDRDRARGSEKLFF. CDR3 nucleotides: TGTGCCAGCAGCTTAGGGGACCGGGACAGGGCACGAGGGAGTGAAAAACTGTTTTTT.

The chain combines TRBV19 with TRBJ2-2, with a possible D match to TRBD2 (5 bases). The CDR3 spans 14 residues. V dropped 4 bases and J dropped 3 bases, with 9 bases sitting between them. The germline gives CDR1 LNHDA, CDR2 SQIVND (reference sequence). CDR3: CASSNRGYTGELFF. Here the CDR3 DNA reads TGTGCCAGTAGTAACCGGGGTTACACCGGGGAGCTGTTTTTT.

The chain recombines TRBV28 with TRBJ1-2; D might be TRBD1 (6 bases). The CDR3 is 13 residues long. The germline CDR1 and CDR2 sequences are MDHEN and SYDVKM. The V end lost 8 bases, the J end lost 6 bases, and 16 bases lay between the germline ends. CDR3 residues: CASWKGEGDGYTF. The CDR3 nucleotides read TGTGCCAGCTGGAAAGGGGAGGGGGATGGCTACACCTTC.

The chain has TRBV7-9 and TRBJ2-1; D call uncertain. V was trimmed by 3 bases and J by 6 bases, leaving 12 bases between them. Germline V gives CDR1 SEHNR, CDR2 FQNEAQ (reference sequence). This CDR3 region has 14 residues. This CDR3 reads CASSFSAASNEQFF. The CDR3 DNA reads as TGTGCCAGCAGCTTTTCCGCGGCTAGCAATGAGCAGTTCTTC.